This TCR beta chain was retrieved from a study of type 1 and type 2 diabetes patients. This clonotype appeared many times. The PCR template was genomic DNA. Amplification of the beta chain CDR3 used 30 forward and 13 reverse multiplex primers. TCRdb ran MiXCR on the multiplex PCR reads and lists one entry per CDR3 protein. The sample contains under 300,000 distinct CDR3 sequences, 47% of which appear only once. The germline V gene encodes CDR1 SGHTA and CDR2 FQGNSA. The CDR3 consists of 13 residues. Trimming took off 1 base at V and 3 bases at J, with 7 bases between the two ends. The origin of this receptor is a man between 18 and 35 years old with type 2 diabetes. The sample taken for sequencing was peripheral blood mononuclear cells (PBMCs). The J gene is TRBJ2-7, the V gene TRBV7-2; no definite D call. CDR3 DNA sequence: TGTGCCAGCAGCTTAGGGGCGGACTACGAGCAGTACTTC. Translated: CASSLGADYEQYF.